This T cell receptor (beta chain) stems from a study of blood T cell repertoires in COVID-19. This CDR3 is built from 12 residues. J gave up 9 bases and V 6 bases, and 2 bases lay outside the gene matches. CDR1 is MNHEY and CDR2 is SVGAGI in the germline V gene. Profiling relied on immunoSEQ multiplex PCR, and the TCRdb table lists in-frame clones only, not all of them. This table holds roughly 9,200 clones, 80% found once. In its sample, this clone was seen a few times. Sequencing was done on a sample of peripheral blood. The clonotype was recovered from a man between 65 and 85 years old with active COVID-19. V usage is TRBV6-5 and J usage is TRBJ1-6; 7 bases agree with TRBD1. The CDR3 DNA reads as TGTGCCAGCAGAAGACAGGGTTCACCCCTCCACTTT. This sequence encodes CASRRQGSPLHF.